One sample yielded the 25 T cell receptor beta chains listed below, sequenced in a study of post-analysis software for immune sequencing data (dated by TCRdb to the mid-2010s). Study-wide findings and limitations: Significantly higher frequencies in patients than in controls were found for roughly 5 TRBV segments, including TRBV5-6, TRBV5-1 and TRBV20-1.

The antigens of these receptors remain unknown. Libraries came from PCR. The sequencing machine was an Illumina HiSeq 2500. Unique molecular identifiers were incorporated into TCR beta cDNA libraries to reduce PCR and sequencing biases. Using fastp at Q25 and MiXCR, TCRdb reprocessed the public reads and kept productive beta chains. Each CDR3 protein appears once, grouped with its most common genes and DNA. For this sample there are about 460,000 distinct CDR3 sequences; roughly 46% appear just once. The ten largest clones capture around 10% of the sample. The sample taken for sequencing was blood. The receptors originated from a girl aged 5-17 years with multiple sclerosis.

This chain joins TRBV4-1 and TRBJ2-7, with no clear D. The J call is in doubt because the DNA end fits TRBJ2-4 better. CDR3 size: 15 residues. Germline CDR1 is MGHRA and CDR2 is YSYEKL. The CDR3 DNA is TGCGCCAGCAGCCAACTCAGACTAGCCAAAAACATTCAGTACTTC. This codes for CASSQLRLAKNIQYF.

V usage is TRBV7-3 and J usage is TRBJ1-1; D gene uncertain. CDR1 is SGHTA, CDR2 FQGTGA, per germline. The CDR3 totals 13 residues. V dropped 5 bases and J dropped 7 bases, with 14 bases sitting between them. As DNA, the CDR3 is TGTGCCAGCAGCCCCGGGCATCGGTGTGAAGCTTTCTTT. Protein product: CASSPGHRCEAFF.

The chain has TRBV14 and TRBJ2-5; TRBD1 aligns across 7 bases. The CDR3 has 15 residues. The V gene end was trimmed by 4 bases and the J gene end by 4 bases; junction bases not matched to a gene: 9. The germline V gene has CDR1 SGHDN and CDR2 FVKESK. CDR3 in amino acids: CASSRPGQLSETQYF. CDR3 sequence (DNA): TGTGCCAGCAGCCGCCCGGGACAGCTATCAGAGACCCAGTACTTC.

A word on this clonotype: The junction departs from germline at one end; a sequencing error may be responsible. The chain recombines TRBV27 with TRBJ2-3, with D perhaps TRBD2 (6 bases). The CDR3 runs 13 residues. Germline CDR1 MNHEY, CDR2 SMNVEV (reference sequence). The DNA of the CDR3 is TGTGCCGGCAGTCCCCCCGGGGGAGATACGCAGTATTTT. Amino acid sequence: CAGSPPGGDTQYF.

The table lists this clonotype with a few counts. The chain employs TRBV6-5 and TRBJ1-2, with 11 nucleotides matching TRBD1. The CDR3 spans 16 residues. The germline V gene has CDR1 MNHEY and CDR2 SVGAGI. The J segment lost 3 bases and the V segment lost 5 bases, leaving 8 bases of the junction unmatched. The CDR3 sequence: CASSRGQGGRDYGYTF. The DNA for the CDR3 is TGTGCCAGCAGTCGGGGACAGGGGGGGAGAGACTATGGCTACACCTTC.

This clonotype was seen only a few times. The rearrangement uses TRBV10-3 and TRBJ2-7, with 12 bases aligning to TRBD2. The CDR3 runs to 14 residues. In germline, CDR1 is ENHRY, CDR2 SYGVKD. J gave up 0 bases and V 10 bases, and 4 bases lay outside the gene matches. The CDR3 loop is CATLAGGSSYEQYF. The CDR3 nucleotides read TGTGCCACCCTAGCGGGAGGGAGCTCCTACGAGCAGTACTTC.

The chain links TRBV6-2 or TRBV6-3 to TRBJ1-1; D is possibly TRBD1 (6 bases). Trimming removed 6 bases at V and 6 bases at J, with 17 bases between. The germline CDR1 and CDR2 sequences are MNHEY and SVGEGT. This CDR3 is 14 amino acids long. CDR3 loop: CASRYGKGGPEAFF. CDR3 sequence (DNA): TGTGCCAGCAGGTACGGTAAGGGGGGACCTGAAGCTTTCTTT.

The chain joins TRBV27 to TRBJ1-1; the D gene is possibly TRBD1 (5 bases). Germline loops: CDR1 MNHEY, CDR2 SMNVEV (reference sequence). The germline V and J ends were trimmed by 1 base and 1 base, with 13 bases remaining between them. The CDR3 runs to 16 residues. CDR3 sequence: CASSLYRGRTNTEAFF. The CDR3 DNA is TGTGCCAGCAGTTTATATAGGGGACGCACGAACACTGAAGCTTTCTTT.

This clonotype occurred a few times. The V gene is TRBV7-2, the J gene TRBJ2-3; D not resolved. The germline V gene has CDR1 SGHTA and CDR2 FQGNSA. The V and J ends lost 1 base and 6 bases respectively, with 14 bases between them. There are 15 residues in the CDR3. The CDR3 DNA reads TGTGCCAGCAGCTTAGGAACATGGGTGAAGGATACGCAGTATTTT. Its translation: CASSLGTWVKDTQYF.

This chain joins TRBV6-5 and TRBJ2-7; no reliable D call. Per germline, CDR1 MNHEY and CDR2 SVGAGI. CDR3 size: 12 residues. V dropped 10 bases and J dropped 2 bases, with 12 bases sitting between them. CDR3: CATRTDPYEQYF. Written as DNA, the CDR3 is TGTGCCACAAGGACGGACCCCTACGAGCAGTACTTC.

This clonotype was counted only a few times. The chain has TRBV20-1 and TRBJ2-1; 9 bases agree with TRBD2. The ends lost 4 bases at V and 8 bases at J; junction bases unmatched: 9. CDR3 length: 14 amino acids. Germline loops: CDR1 DFQATT, CDR2 SNEGSKA (reference sequence). CDR3 sequence: CSAIRREGGDEQFF. CDR3 nucleotides: TGCAGTGCTATCAGGCGGGAGGGGGGGGATGAGCAGTTCTTC.

The genes are TRBV28 and TRBJ2-5; D may be TRBD2 (6 bases). Gene TRBJ2-7 matches the end of the DNA better, so the J call may be wrong. Germline CDR1 reads MDHEN; CDR2 reads SYDVKM. The CDR3 runs to 15 residues. The CDR3 is CASSVRDWEGYEQYF. CDR3 sequence (DNA): TGTGCCAGCAGCGTCCGGGACTGGGAAGGCTACGAGCAGTACTTC.

This clonotype was seen ten or more times. DNA for the CDR3: TGTGCCAGCAGTTACGCCTTTGGACAGGCCGAGGGCTACACCTTC. Translating gives CASSYAFGQAEGYTF. This chain joins TRBV6-5 and TRBJ1-2, with 7 positions matching TRBD1. The CDR3 extends over 15 amino acids. V lost 2 bases to trimming and J lost 8 bases; unmatched junction nucleotides: 11. Germline V gene sequence: CDR1 MNHEY, CDR2 SVGAGI.

The chain has TRBV27 and TRBJ2-7; the D gene could be TRBD1 or TRBD2 (5 bases each). The germline gives CDR1 MNHEY, CDR2 SMNVEV (reference sequence). Trimming stripped 0 bases from V and 5 bases from J, with 8 bases between. CDR3 size: 13 residues. The CDR3 DNA reads TGTGCCAGCAGTTTATCCGGGACGCACGAGCAGTACTTC. The encoded protein is CASSLSGTHEQYF.

This clonotype was detected only a few times. This chain links TRBV7-8 with TRBJ2-5; no clear D gene. This CDR3 comprises 14 residues. Trimming shortened V by 1 base and J by 0 bases, and 6 bases separated the two germline ends. Per germline, CDR1 SGHVS and CDR2 FQNEAQ. CDR3 nucleotide sequence: TGTGCCAGCAGCTTAGTAGGGTACCAAGAGACCCAGTACTTC. Amino acid sequence: CASSLVGYQETQYF.

The rearrangement links TRBV5-1 to TRBJ2-1, with 13 bases identical to TRBD2. The CDR3 sequence is 15 residues long. Germline CDR1 reads SGHRS; CDR2 reads YFSETQ. Losses at the gene ends were 2 bases for V and 8 bases for J; bases not matched to a gene: 4. The CDR3 DNA reads as TGCGCCAGCAGCTTCACTAGCGGGAGGGCCTATGAGCAGTTCTTC. It encodes CASSFTSGRAYEQFF.

This clonotype has more than one count but fewer than ten. The gene calls are TRBV29-1 and TRBJ2-4; TRBD1 aligns across 7 bases. Germline loops: CDR1 SQVTM, CDR2 ANQGSEA. The V segment lost 6 bases and the J segment 4 bases; nucleotides outside the gene matches: 6. This CDR3 is built from 13 residues. CDR3: CSVAGQEKNIQYF. CDR3 nucleotide sequence: TGCAGCGTGGCAGGACAGGAGAAAAACATTCAGTACTTC.

The V call is TRBV7-9, the J call TRBJ2-1, with TRBD2 identical over 11 bases. Germline CDR1 SEHNR, CDR2 FQNEAQ (reference sequence). The CDR3 has 16 residues. After removal of 1 base from V and 8 bases from J, the junction contained 7 bases not matched to a gene. DNA for the CDR3: TGTGCCAGCAGCTTAGGGGCTAGCGGGAGGAACTATGAGCAGTTCTTC. Translating it yields CASSLGASGRNYEQFF.

This clonotype was counted only a few times. The chain joins TRBV9 to TRBJ1-1; 7 nucleotides line up with TRBD1. Germline V gene data show CDR1 as SGDLS and CDR2 as YYNGEE. V shed 2 bases and J 2 bases; nucleotides not matched to a gene: 3. CDR3 length equals 14 residues. CDR3 sequence (DNA): TGTGCCAGCAGCGTCGGGACAGTCAACACTGAAGCTTTCTTT. It encodes CASSVGTVNTEAFF. The full variable domain, rest sourced from reference TRBV9 and TRBJ1-1, is DSGVTQTPKHLITATGQRVTLRCSPRSGDLSVYWYQQSLDQGLQFLIQYYNGEERAKGNILERFSAQQFPDLHSELNLSSLELGDSALYFCASSVGTVNTEAFFGQGTRLTVV.

The chain couples TRBV20-1 to TRBJ2-7, with 8 nucleotides matching TRBD2. Germline trimming cut 3 bases from V and 2 bases from J; bases unmatched to any gene: 9. Germline V gene sequence: CDR1 DFQATT, CDR2 SNEGSKA (reference sequence). This CDR3 comprises 15 residues. The CDR3 DNA is TGCAGTGCTAGGGTCGTCGCGGGAGGCACCTACGAGCAGTACTTC. Amino acid sequence: CSARVVAGGTYEQYF.

This clonotype has just a few counts. The J gene is TRBJ2-7, the V gene TRBV20-1; 10 bases are a match to TRBD1. CDR3 length equals 15 residues. V lost 3 bases and J lost 1; bases outside the gene matches: 6. The germline V gene has CDR1 DFQATT and CDR2 SNEGSKA (reference sequence). In nucleotides, the CDR3 is TGCAGTGCTAGCCAGACAGGGGGCAGTTCCTACGAGCAGTACTTC. It encodes CSASQTGGSSYEQYF.

V gene TRBV3-1 combines with J gene TRBJ2-7; TRBD2 matches 10 bases. Per germline, CDR1 LGHDT and CDR2 YNNKEL (reference sequence). The CDR3 is made up of 16 amino acids. The trim removed 0 bases at V and 4 bases at J, leaving 6 bases unmatched. This CDR3 reads CASSQDYATSGYEQYF. The CDR3 region has the DNA TGTGCCAGCAGCCAAGATTACGCGACTAGCGGGTACGAGCAGTACTTC.

This clonotype has more than one count but fewer than ten. The chain is built from TRBV24-1 and TRBJ2-1; 11 nucleotides line up with TRBD1. Germline-derived CDR1 and CDR2 are KGHDR and SFDVKD. Trimming took 0 bases from V and 6 from J; bases not matched to a gene: 12. This CDR3 has 19 amino acids. The CDR3 sequence is CATSDLQDTGTGGGNEQFF. The CDR3 DNA sequence: TGTGCCACCAGTGATTTGCAGGACACCGGGACAGGGGGGGGCAATGAGCAGTTCTTC.

The rearrangement links TRBV29-1 to TRBJ1-6; D gene uncertain. V lost 4 bases to trimming and J lost 5 bases, with 9 bases between them. Germline V lookup: CDR1 SQVTM, CDR2 ANQGSEA. CDR3 length: 13 residues. The CDR3 here is CSVGGSDNSPLHF. The CDR3 coding sequence is TGCAGCGTTGGAGGCAGCGATAATTCACCCCTCCACTTT.

This clonotype was observed a single time. This sequence joins TRBV3-1 and TRBJ2-3; TRBD2 might be the D (5 bases). V was pared by 0 bases and J by 2 bases, with 9 bases between. This CDR3 is built from 15 residues. CDR1 and CDR2 from the germline V gene are LGHDT and YNNKEL (reference sequence). The CDR3 is CASSQDSSSTDTQYF. The CDR3 DNA reads TGTGCCAGCAGCCAAGATTCTAGCTCCACAGATACGCAGTATTTT.